A single sample is the source of the 17 T cell receptor beta chains below, sequenced in a study of post-analysis software for immune sequencing data. The authors incorporated unique molecular identifiers into the TCR beta cDNA libraries. One entry per CDR3 protein, called by TCRdb with MiXCR from the PCR reads. The repertoire holds about half a million distinct CDR3 sequences, with roughly 34% as singletons. These receptors are not linked to any known antigen. General study results and limits: The five TRBV segments detected at higher frequency in patients than in controls included TRBV5-6, TRBV5-1 and TRBV20-1.

Sequencing was carried out using blood. The receptors derive from a girl aged 2 to 17 with multiple sclerosis.

This chain uses TRBV29-1 with TRBJ2-1; TRBD1 is a possible D gene (6 bases). V lost 7 bases and J 7 bases, leaving 8 bases between the germline ends. The CDR3 contains 10 residues. Per the germline V gene, CDR1 is SQVTM and CDR2 is ANQGSEA. The CDR3 coding sequence is TGCAGCGGAGGGGGTAATGAGCAGTTCTTC. Its translation is CSGGGNEQFF.

The rearrangement joins TRBV25-1 to TRBJ2-1; D not certain. V was cut by 11 bases and J by 0 bases, with 14 bases left in between. The CDR3 runs to 14 residues. Germline CDR1 is MGHDK and CDR2 is SYGVNS. For the CDR3, the DNA is TGTGCCGGCAATGACGGTACCTCCTACAATGAGCAGTTCTTC. Translated: CAGNDGTSYNEQFF.

This clonotype has a handful of counts. V is TRBV12-3 or TRBV12-4 and J is TRBJ1-5, with D unresolved. Trimming shortened V by 8 bases and J by 7 bases, and 21 bases separated the two germline ends. CDR3 length: 15 residues. CDR3 in amino acids: CASSEDRDLRQPQHF. In nucleotides, the CDR3 is TGTGCCAGCTCGGAGGACCGGGATCTTCGACAGCCCCAGCATTTT.

The chain is built from TRBV29-1 and TRBJ2-7; D is ambiguous. Trimming pared 6 bases from V and 2 bases from J, leaving 8 bases between. The germline gives CDR1 SQVTM, CDR2 ANQGSEA. The CDR3 is 11 residues long. The CDR3 DNA reads TGCAGCGTGAGAATTACCTACGAGCAGTACTTC. Its translation is CSVRITYEQYF.

The gene calls are TRBV9 and TRBJ2-7, with D unresolved. The V and J ends lost 2 bases and 3 bases respectively, with 9 bases between them. CDR3 length: 13 residues. Germline V gives CDR1 SGDLS, CDR2 YYNGEE. The CDR3: CASSVRANYEQYF. CDR3 DNA: TGTGCCAGCAGCGTGAGAGCCAACTACGAGCAGTACTTC.

This clonotype was recorded once. V and J are TRBV10-3 and TRBJ2-7; 7 bases agree with TRBD1. The germline gives CDR1 ENHRY, CDR2 SYGVKD. The CDR3 extends over 15 amino acids. With V trimmed by 2 bases and J by 5 bases, 9 bases remained unmatched. The CDR3 coding sequence is TGTGCCATCAGTGAGGCCGGGACAGCCAAAAACGAGCAGTACTTC. Translation: CAISEAGTAKNEQYF.

This chain uses TRBV6-5 with TRBJ2-5; no clear D gene. The J call is doubtful: the DNA matches TRBJ2-1 better. CDR3 length: 15 amino acids. From germline, CDR1 is MNHEY and CDR2 SVGAGI. CDR3 residues: CASRRLWADQETQFF. Written as DNA, the CDR3 is TGTGCCAGCAGAAGGTTATGGGCAGATCAAGAGACCCAGTTCTTC.

This clonotype was seen a handful of times. The chain has TRBV6-1 and TRBJ2-7; TRBD1 is a possible D gene (6 bases). Germline V CDR1 and CDR2: MNHNS, SASEGT. CDR3 length: 16 amino acids. V was clipped by 1 base and J by 3 bases, with 16 bases between them. In nucleotides, the CDR3 is TGTGCCAGCAGTGAAGGGTTTCGGACAGAGTACTACGAGCAGTACTTC. This translates into CASSEGFRTEYYEQYF.

Comment on this clonotype: One end of the junction fails to match germline, which may point to a read error. The J gene is TRBJ1-2, the V gene TRBV29-1; D call uncertain. Per the germline V gene, CDR1 is SQVTM and CDR2 is ANQGSEA. The CDR3 totals 12 residues. The CDR3 loop reads CSVVGGEDGYTF. The CDR3 DNA reads TGCAGTGTTGTTGGTGGGGAAGACGGCTACACCTTC.

This clonotype was recorded many times. J is TRBJ2-1 and V is TRBV20-1; D uncertain. The ends were cut back, 2 bases at V and 5 bases at J, with 7 bases in the middle. From germline, CDR1 is DFQATT and CDR2 SNEGSKA (reference sequence). This CDR3 region has 12 residues. The CDR3 sequence is CSARWMDNEQFF. The CDR3, as DNA: TGCAGTGCTAGATGGATGGACAATGAGCAGTTCTTC.

The gene calls are TRBV20-1 and TRBJ1-1; 10 nucleotides match TRBD1. This CDR3 is 14 amino acids long. Trimming cost V 5 bases and J 0 bases; bases outside gene matches: 3. Germline V lookup: CDR1 DFQATT, CDR2 SNEGSKA (reference sequence). CDR3 sequence reads: CSAWDRGLNTEAFF. CDR3 DNA: TGCAGTGCTTGGGACAGGGGACTGAACACTGAAGCTTTCTTT.

The chain carries TRBV5-1 and TRBJ2-5; 10 nucleotides align to TRBD1. Germline V CDR1 and CDR2: SGHRS, YFSETQ. The CDR3 is 16 amino acids. V was pared by 3 bases and J by 5 bases, with 10 bases of the junction left unmatched. This chain's CDR3 is CASSYAAGQGWETQYF. DNA for the CDR3: TGCGCCAGCAGCTACGCGGCGGGACAGGGGTGGGAGACCCAGTACTTC.

This CDR3 is CSARPSWDRGSGANVLTF. DNA for the CDR3: TGCAGTGCTAGACCCAGTTGGGACAGGGGGTCTGGGGCCAACGTCCTGACTTTC. The V gene is TRBV20-1, the J gene TRBJ2-6; 11 bases map to TRBD1. The CDR3 runs 18 residues. Germline assignment: CDR1 DFQATT and CDR2 SNEGSKA (reference sequence). Germline trimming cut 2 bases from V and 1 base from J; bases unmatched to any gene: 7.

J is TRBJ2-2 and V is TRBV20-1; unclear D gene. CDR1 is DFQATT and CDR2 is SNEGSKA in the germline V gene (reference sequence). The CDR3 spans 12 residues. Deletions cut 3 bases from V and 4 bases from J, with 6 bases between. CDR3 sequence (DNA): TGCAGTGCTAGTGGACCCACCGGGGAGCTGTTTTTT. As protein: CSASGPTGELFF.

This clonotype was seen only a few times. CDR3 sequence: CASEGAFTDTQYF. The CDR3 DNA reads as TGTGCCTCCGAAGGGGCGTTCACAGATACGCAGTATTTT. The V and J genes are TRBV24-1 and TRBJ2-3; TRBD1 might be the D (5 bases). CDR1 is KGHDR and CDR2 is SFDVKD in the germline V gene. Trimming removed 12 bases at V and 2 bases at J, with 14 bases between. CDR3 length: 13 amino acids.

V and J are TRBV29-1 and TRBJ1-2; TRBD1 agrees at 10 bases. This CDR3 has 13 amino acids. The ends lost 6 bases at V and 0 bases at J; junction bases unmatched: 1. From germline, CDR1 is SQVTM and CDR2 ANQGSEA. CDR3 sequence reads: CSVGQGANYGYTF. CDR3 coding DNA: TGCAGCGTCGGACAGGGGGCTAACTATGGCTACACCTTC.

This clonotype was recorded only once. At one end the junction does not follow the germline gene, possibly because of a read error. The rearrangement joins TRBV2 to TRBJ2-2; perhaps TRBD1 as D (6 bases). In germline, CDR1 is SNHLY, CDR2 FYNNEI. The CDR3 covers 13 residues. The CDR3 reads CATQGQSTGELFF. CDR3 nucleotides: TGCGCCACCCAAGGACAGAGCACCGGGGAGCTGTTTTTT.